This T cell receptor beta chain was recovered during a study of patients and donors after allogeneic stem cell transplantation. The CDR3 has 13 amino acids. From germline, CDR1 is SGHTA and CDR2 FQGTGA. Between the trimmed V and J ends, which lost 5 bases and 4 bases, there was a span of 12 bases. Each CDR3 protein is one row after TCRdb ran MiXCR on the RT-PCR reads. This sample carries about 960,000 distinct CDR3 sequences, roughly 17% of them seen once, and the ten largest clones take under 6.5%. This rearrangement joins TRBV7-3 to TRBJ2-7; D uncertain. Sequenced material: blood, either unsorted or a sorted T cell fraction (not recorded which). This TCR derives from a human donor who was either an allogeneic HSCT recipient or a stem cell or donor lymphocyte infusion donor (not recorded which). It is not recorded whose cells these are; they may come from a transplant donor. CDR3 nucleotide sequence: TGTGCCAGCAGCCCTGACCCCTTTTACGAGCAGTACTTC. Translating it yields CASSPDPFYEQYF. The variable domain in full, with the rest retrieved from reference TRBV7-3 and TRBJ2-7, is GAGVSQTPSNKVTEKGKYVELRCDPISGHTALYWYRQSLGQGPEFLIYFQGTGAADDSGLPNDRFFAVRPEGSVSTLKIQRTERGDSAVYLCASSPDPFYEQYFGPGTRLTVT.